This T cell receptor (beta chain) was documented in a study of blood T cell repertoires in COVID-19. At the level of the study: The analysed material was cDNA or gDNA that came from T cells, B-cell-depleted T cells, or PBMCs.

Original data processing: It was from reference gene primer amplification that nucleated cell counts were estimated. Only in-frame clones appear in the TCRdb table, and some are missing; sequencing was by immunoSEQ multiplex PCR. V and J calls and clone size are those listed in that table; D and trimming were worked out from the DNA. Of about 210,000 clones in the sample, around 86% were seen once. The CDR3 totals 15 residues. CDR1 is MGHRA and CDR2 is YSYEKL in the germline V gene. V lost 1 base, J lost 6 bases, and 15 bases lay in between. Participants spanned ages about 18 to 95 years and resided in 20 to 30 US areas.

This TCR came from a man in his forties or fifties with acute COVID-19. The sequencing sample was made of PBMCs or T cells enriched from blood (not recorded which). This sequence joins TRBV4-1 and TRBJ1-1; no reliable D call. This CDR3 reads CASSQVARSFPEAFF. The DNA of the CDR3 is TGCGCCAGCAGCCAAGTAGCTCGCTCATTCCCTGAAGCTTTCTTT.